The rows below give T cell receptor beta chains drawn from one sample of a study of blood T cells in healthy people across ages. MiXCR, run by TCRdb on the 5' RACE reads, gives a single entry per CDR3 protein. The top ten hold roughly a tenth of the sample, which has about 930,000 distinct CDR3 sequences, about 28% seen once. The sample was also reused in another study, on T cells of mothers and their children.

Sequencing was performed on blood. The receptors shown here come from a woman aged 40 to 50 in good health. Each CDR3 is given with its conserved first and last residue. Each record gives: clone size, V gene, CDR3 protein. Part of the rows lack a size; the others show once, few, many or a class for expanded clones.

clone size: -; V gene: TRBV7-9; CDR3 protein: CASSWTGPPHEQYF
clone size: -; V gene: TRBV28; CDR3 protein: CASSLGTGGHYGYTF
clone size: few; V gene: TRBV28; CDR3 protein: CASSPGQGGLNQPQHF
clone size: -; V gene: TRBV27; CDR3 protein: CVSSLSAVYGYTF
clone size: many; V gene: TRBV18; CDR3 protein: CASSPPGPSYEQYF
clone size: many; V gene: TRBV7-2; CDR3 protein: CASRGTSGANTDTQYF
clone size: few; V gene: TRBV20-1; CDR3 protein: CSAPTRSGTEAFF
clone size: many; V gene: TRBV20-1; CDR3 protein: CSARDLANRGYSYEQYF
clone size: -; V gene: TRBV7-9; CDR3 protein: CASSLGLAGAPDTQYF
clone size: few; V gene: TRBV28; CDR3 protein: CASSLGFGTGPYNEQFF
clone size: few; V gene: TRBV24-1; CDR3 protein: CATSDAQGNTDTQYF
clone size: -; V gene: TRBV28; CDR3 protein: CASSHGSRVAEKLFF
clone size: many; V gene: TRBV29-1; CDR3 protein: CSAEEQEAFKTQYF
clone size: many; V gene: TRBV24-1; CDR3 protein: CATSDPGTGNYGYTF
clone size: few; V gene: TRBV28; CDR3 protein: CASSFQGGLLGGYTF
clone size: -; V gene: TRBV7-8; CDR3 protein: CASSSVPGKDTQYF
clone size: -; V gene: TRBV12-3/TRBV12-4; CDR3 protein: CASSLKGSKGGYTF
clone size: few; V gene: TRBV24-1; CDR3 protein: CATSGRDTQYF
clone size: -; V gene: TRBV7-3; CDR3 protein: CASGPSDLNTDTQYF
clone size: -; V gene: TRBV7-9; CDR3 protein: CASSQGTGGRDEQFF
clone size: -; V gene: TRBV27; CDR3 protein: CASSPYRGEGYNEQFF
clone size: -; V gene: TRBV7-2; CDR3 protein: CASSEDRGGEPQHF
clone size: many; V gene: TRBV28; CDR3 protein: CAVRAGSTDTQYF
clone size: -; V gene: TRBV5-1; CDR3 protein: CASSSASGSEKLFF
clone size: many; V gene: TRBV29-1; CDR3 protein: CSVSRQGETQYF
clone size: -; V gene: TRBV2; CDR3 protein: CASILGGQPYEQYF
clone size: -; V gene: TRBV5-1; CDR3 protein: CASSLERGSPYEQYF
clone size: -; V gene: TRBV20-1; CDR3 protein: CSARSARGGTDTQYF
clone size: few; V gene: TRBV7-2; CDR3 protein: CASSLSYTTWGQETQYF
clone size: -; V gene: TRBV5-6; CDR3 protein: CASSPPAGVETQYF
clone size: -; V gene: TRBV29-1; CDR3 protein: CSVGLPTDSYEQYF
clone size: -; V gene: TRBV5-1; CDR3 protein: CASSLVLRSSPGELFF